The 27 T cell receptor beta chains in this list originate from one sample, sequenced in a study of regulatory T cells in long-lasting Graves disease. Construction of the TCR beta libraries employed iRepertoire HTBI primers in conjunction with Arm-PCR of CDR3 regions. TCRdb processed the multiplex PCR reads anew with MiXCR; each CDR3 protein has one entry. The sample comprises 440,000 or so distinct CDR3 sequences, 15% of which are singletons, and over 15% rests with the top ten. Time point here: newly diagnosed GD, antithyroid drugs for less than 3 months. Preparation of the TCR library used RNA extracted from PBMCs. The data also belong to a second study, concerning T cells in Graves' hyperthyroidism and ophthalmopathy.

Sequences were derived from peripheral blood mononuclear cells (PBMCs), sampled at new diagnosis, from a patient treated with antithyroid drugs. The receptors derive from a woman between 25 and 40 years old with Graves disease.

This clonotype was seen many times. V and J are TRBV6-2 or TRBV6-3 and TRBJ2-1, with D possibly being TRBD2 (5 bases). Germline values: CDR1 MNHEY, CDR2 SVGEGT. Trimming removed 4 bases from V and 1 base from J, with 23 bases in between. The CDR3 is 19 amino acids. The CDR3 is CASSSPGSVRPESYNEQFF. The DNA of the CDR3 is TGTGCCAGCAGTTCCCCGGGATCGGTGAGGCCCGAATCCTACAATGAGCAGTTCTTC.

This clonotype was picked up many times. The chain uses TRBV20-1 and TRBJ1-1, with TRBD1 as a possible D gene (5 bases). The CDR3 length is 14 residues. V was shortened by 6 bases and J by 2 bases, with 16 bases between the two germline ends. CDR1 is DFQATT, CDR2 SNEGSKA, per germline (reference sequence). The CDR3 DNA follows: TGCAGTGCAAGGAAAGGGGCACCCAACACTGAAGCTTTCTTT. Translation: CSARKGAPNTEAFF.

This clonotype occurred many times. CDR3 DNA: TGCAGTGCTAGGGGGGGCACTGAAGCTTTCTTT. It yields the protein CSARGGTEAFF. The rearrangement links TRBV20-1 to TRBJ1-1; D may be TRBD1 (5 bases). V lost 3 bases, J lost 4 bases, and 6 bases lay in between. CDR1 and CDR2 from the germline V gene are DFQATT and SNEGSKA (reference sequence). CDR3 size: 11 residues.

Concerning this clonotype: An end of the junction does not agree with germline; a read error may underlie this. This chain uses TRBV24-1 with TRBJ2-1, with D possibly being TRBD1 (5 bases). The length of the CDR3 is 13 residues. Germline CDR1 is KGHDR and CDR2 is SFDVKD. The CDR3 reads CATGEDRDNEQFF. CDR3 coding DNA: TGTGCCACCGGTGAAGACAGAGACAATGAGCAGTTCTTC.

This clonotype showed up many times. V is TRBV3-1 and J is TRBJ2-7, with 7 positions matching TRBD2. J was trimmed by 5 bases and V by 2 bases; bases with no gene match: 12. CDR1 is LGHDT, CDR2 YNNKEL, per germline (reference sequence). The CDR3 is 16 residues long. The CDR3 loop reads CASSQKGPGGGNEQYF. The DNA for the CDR3 is TGTGCCAGCAGCCAAAAGGGCCCGGGAGGAGGGAACGAGCAGTACTTC.

This clonotype has a count of ten or more. V usage is TRBV6-5 and J usage is TRBJ2-7; D may be TRBD2 (6 bases). V was pared by 2 bases and J by 1 base, with 15 bases between. CDR1 and CDR2 from the germline V gene are MNHEY and SVGAGI. The length of the CDR3 is 16 residues. CDR3 protein: CASSYTRVAESYEQYF. CDR3 nucleotides: TGTGCCAGCAGTTACACAAGGGTAGCGGAGTCCTACGAGCAGTACTTC.

This clonotype was recorded many times. The chain combines TRBV11-2 with TRBJ2-3; TRBD1 is a possible D gene (6 bases). Germline-derived CDR1 and CDR2 are SGHAT and FQNNGV. Trimming took off 6 bases at V and 0 bases at J, with 16 bases between the two ends. CDR3 length: 16 residues. CDR3 DNA sequence: TGTGCCAGCAGTTCTAACAGGGTCGTTAGCACAGATACGCAGTATTTT. This gives the protein CASSSNRVVSTDTQYF.

The sample holds many counts of this clonotype. The rearrangement links TRBV15 to TRBJ1-5; possible D gene TRBD1, 5 bases. This CDR3 is built from 15 residues. Trimming pared 0 bases from V and 1 base from J, leaving 7 bases between. Germline loops: CDR1 LNHNV, CDR2 YYDKDF (reference sequence). CDR3 nucleotide sequence: TGTGCCACCAGCAGAGAGAGACAGAGCAATCAGCCCCAGCATTTT. It codes for CATSRERQSNQPQHF.

This clonotype showed up many times. V is TRBV11-2 and J is TRBJ1-2; TRBD1 is a possible D gene (5 bases). CDR3 length: 16 residues. The V gene lost 1 base and the J gene lost 6 bases, with 18 bases spanning the gap. Germline CDR1 is SGHAT and CDR2 is FQNNGV. The CDR3 loop is CASSLGETGPLDGYTF. The CDR3 DNA reads TGTGCCAGCAGCTTAGGGGAGACGGGACCTCTAGATGGCTACACCTTC.

This clonotype came up many times. The rearrangement joins TRBV5-1 to TRBJ2-3; no definite D call. Gene TRBJ2-7 matches the end of the DNA better, so the J call may be wrong. Germline CDR1 reads SGHRS; CDR2 reads YFSETQ. This CDR3 contains 15 residues. The DNA of the CDR3 is TGCGCCAGCAGCTCGATTAGAAGTCTCGCCTACGAGCAGTACTTC. Translating gives CASSSIRSLAYEQYF.

V and J are TRBV6-1 and TRBJ2-7; tentatively, D is TRBD2 (6 bases). The germline gives CDR1 MNHNS, CDR2 SASEGT. The CDR3 is 14 residues long. The germline V and J ends were trimmed by 0 bases and 2 bases, with 8 bases remaining between them. The CDR3 DNA sequence: TGTGCCAGCAGTGAAGCGACGGGAGCCTACGAGCAGTACTTC. Translating it yields CASSEATGAYEQYF.

This clonotype appeared many times. The CDR3: CASSYRDTNEKLFF. CDR3 DNA: TGTGCCAGCAGCTACCGGGATACTAATGAAAAACTGTTTTTT. The genes are TRBV28 and TRBJ1-4, with D uncertain. The CDR3 consists of 14 residues. V was trimmed by 6 bases and J by 2 bases, leaving 10 bases between them. Germline values: CDR1 MDHEN, CDR2 SYDVKM.

This clonotype was recorded many times. V gene TRBV6-2 or TRBV6-3 combines with J gene TRBJ2-5, with 8 positions matching TRBD2. From germline, CDR1 is MNHEY and CDR2 SVGEGT. This CDR3 spans 15 amino acids. V trimming: 2 bases; J trimming: 4 bases; junction bases outside the gene matches: 6. In DNA form, the CDR3 reads TGTGCCAGCAGTTACGAGGGACTAGAGACAGAGACCCAGTACTTC. Translated: CASSYEGLETETQYF.

This clonotype was counted many times. This chain connects TRBV2 to TRBJ1-1; D gene uncertain. V lost 6 bases and J lost 4, with 6 bases in between. Germline CDR1 reads SNHLY; CDR2 reads FYNNEI. This CDR3 is 11 amino acids long. The CDR3 DNA sequence: TGTGCCAGCAGAGGCGTCACTGAAGCTTTCTTT. Amino acids: CASRGVTEAFF.

The genes are TRBV20-1 and TRBJ2-1; 8 bases line up with TRBD2. This CDR3 has 15 residues. The ends lost 0 bases at V and 6 bases at J; junction bases unmatched: 7. CDR1 and CDR2 from the germline V gene are DFQATT and SNEGSKA (reference sequence). Here the CDR3 reads CSAREQSGSGNEQFF. The CDR3 region has the DNA TGCAGTGCTAGAGAGCAAAGCGGGAGTGGCAATGAGCAGTTCTTC.

The rearrangement uses TRBV27 and TRBJ1-5; D is undetermined. The CDR3 has 15 residues. Germline V gene sequence: CDR1 MNHEY, CDR2 SMNVEV (reference sequence). Trimming shortened V by 3 bases and J by 0 bases, and 9 bases separated the two germline ends. CDR3 sequence reads: CASSLTSNSNQPQHF. CDR3 coding DNA: TGTGCCAGCAGTTTGACTAGCAATAGCAATCAGCCCCAGCATTTT.

This clonotype was observed many times. V and J are TRBV3-1 and TRBJ2-7; 9 bases match TRBD1. The CDR3 is 13 amino acids. The junction had 1 base not matched to a gene; V was cut back by 1 base and J by 6 bases. The V gene's germline CDR1 is LGHDT and CDR2 YNNKEL (reference sequence). CDR3 residues: CASSQGTGVEQYF. In DNA form, the CDR3 reads TGTGCCAGCAGCCAAGGGACAGGGGTCGAGCAGTACTTC.

The table lists this clonotype with a few counts. The genes are TRBV27 and TRBJ2-6, with D tentatively TRBD1 (6 bases). In germline, CDR1 is MNHEY, CDR2 SMNVEV (reference sequence). This CDR3 region has 19 residues. V was shortened by 3 bases and J by 1 base, with 19 bases between the two germline ends. DNA for the CDR3: TGTGCCAGCAGTTTTCAGGGGTCCTCGGCGGGTTCTGGGGCCAACGTCCTGACTTTC. The encoded protein is CASSFQGSSAGSGANVLTF.

In this sample, this clonotype turned up many times. The V call is TRBV18, the J call TRBJ2-1; 7 nucleotides match TRBD2. Germline CDR1 and CDR2: KGHSH and LQKENI. The V segment lost 0 bases and the J segment 0 bases; nucleotides outside the gene matches: 5. This CDR3 comprises 17 residues. In DNA, the CDR3 is TGTGCCAGCTCACCACCGCGGGGCGGGAGCTCCTACAATGAGCAGTTCTTC. Residues: CASSPPRGGSSYNEQFF. Filled out from reference TRBV18 and TRBJ2-1, the complete variable domain reads NAGVMQNPRHLVRRRGQEARLRCSPMKGHSHVYWYRQLPEEGLKFMVYLQKENIIDESGMPKERFSAEFPKEGPSILRIQQVVRGDSAAYFCASSPPRGGSSYNEQFFGPGTRLTVL.

There are many counts of this clonotype. The genes are TRBV12-3 or TRBV12-4 and TRBJ2-3, with TRBD1 as a possible D gene (6 bases). Trimming cost V 6 bases and J 1 base, with 14 bases left between them. The CDR3 extends over 15 amino acids. The CDR3 reads CASRGTNRGTDTQYF. The CDR3 region has the DNA TGTGCCAGCAGAGGGACCAACAGGGGCACAGATACGCAGTATTTT.

This clonotype was counted many times. The gene calls are TRBV4-1 and TRBJ2-2, with a weak D call TRBD2 (5 bases). CDR3 length: 16 amino acids. Germline V gives CDR1 MGHRA, CDR2 YSYEKL. V lost 1 base to trimming and J lost 7 bases, with 16 bases between them. The DNA of the CDR3 is TGCGCCAGCAGCCAAGGAGGGAGTCGGTCGGTCGGGGAGCTGTTTTTT. Amino acids: CASSQGGSRSVGELFF.

This clonotype was recorded a few times. The chain uses TRBV7-6 and TRBJ2-7; TRBD2 matches 11 bases. The junction had 6 bases not matched to a gene; V was cut back by 4 bases and J by 4 bases. The germline V gene has CDR1 SGHVS and CDR2 FNYEAQ. CDR3 length equals 15 residues. The CDR3 region is CASSSFGTSGYEQYF. Here the CDR3 DNA reads TGTGCCAGCAGCTCCTTTGGGACTAGCGGATACGAGCAGTACTTC.

This clonotype came up many times. This sequence joins TRBV28 and TRBJ2-3; TRBD1 aligns across 12 bases. CDR3 length: 16 amino acids. V shed 8 bases and J 5 bases; nucleotides not matched to a gene: 11. Germline V lookup: CDR1 MDHEN, CDR2 SYDVKM. As DNA, the CDR3 is TGTGCCAGCTGGCACAGGGACAGGGGGCTTAAAGATACGCAGTATTTT. Translating gives CASWHRDRGLKDTQYF.

The chain links TRBV6-1 to TRBJ2-2, with D possibly matching TRBD1 (6 bases). V was pared by 8 bases and J by 2 bases, with 21 bases between. Germline V gene sequence: CDR1 MNHNS, CDR2 SASEGT. The CDR3 sequence is 17 residues long. CDR3 sequence (DNA): TGTGCCAGCGGGCATCCGACAGGTGCAAGAAACACCGGGGAGCTGTTTTTT. Its translation is CASGHPTGARNTGELFF.

This clonotype was picked up many times. The chain has TRBV12-3 or TRBV12-4 and TRBJ1-1; a weak D match, TRBD1 (5 bases). The CDR3 spans 18 residues. Trimming removed 2 bases from V and 1 base from J, with 20 bases in between. CDR3 sequence (DNA): TGTGCCAGCAGTTTAATAGCCCTCCCCCGGGGCGCGAACACTGAAGCTTTCTTT. Translation: CASSLIALPRGANTEAFF.

This clonotype has a count of ten or more. This chain links TRBV24-1 with TRBJ2-7, with D perhaps TRBD1 or TRBD2 (5 bases each). V was cut by 3 bases and J by 7 bases, with 18 bases left in between. The CDR3 consists of 15 residues. Per the germline V gene, CDR1 is KGHDR and CDR2 is SFDVKD. This CDR3 reads CATSDPRDGAAEQYF. In DNA form, the CDR3 reads TGTGCCACCAGTGATCCCCGGGACGGAGCGGCGGAGCAGTACTTC.

This clonotype was counted at least ten times. The chain uses TRBV20-1 and TRBJ2-3; unclear D gene. Trimming took off 0 bases at V and 6 bases at J, with 7 bases between the two ends. Germline lookup yields CDR1 DFQATT and CDR2 SNEGSKA (reference sequence). The CDR3 consists of 12 residues. The CDR3 DNA reads TGCAGTGCTAGAGATTGGCCCGATACGCAGTATTTT. Protein sequence: CSARDWPDTQYF.